The 12 T cell receptor beta chains below were found in one sample sequenced in a study of T cell responses to AZD1222 COVID-19 vaccine. TCRdb keeps only in-frame clones here, not all; method: immunoSEQ multiplex PCR. The data contain 99,000 or so clones, around nine tenths of them singletons. Sequenced material: peripheral blood, taken 28 days after the second dose of the MenACWY control vaccine. The source of these receptors is an adult who received the MenACWY meningococcal vaccine as a control.

V usage is TRBV6-2 or TRBV6-3 and J usage is TRBJ2-7, with 7 positions matching TRBD1. This CDR3 has 16 amino acids. The V and J ends lost 2 bases and 5 bases, in that order; junction bases with no gene match: 12. Germline assignment: CDR1 MNHEY and CDR2 SVGEGT. The CDR3 DNA follows: TGTGCCAGCAGTTACCCTCGTCGAACAGGGGACCACGAGCAGTACTTC. Protein product: CASSYPRRTGDHEQYF.

V usage is TRBV4-1 and J usage is TRBJ2-5; D not resolved. The CDR3 is made up of 14 amino acids. Germline CDR1 reads MGHRA; CDR2 reads YSYEKL. The V and J ends lost 1 base and 0 bases respectively, with 6 bases between them. CDR3: CASSQAEYQETQYF. The CDR3 DNA sequence: TGCGCCAGCAGCCAAGCGGAGTACCAAGAGACCCAGTACTTC.

The table lists this clone with a count of one. This chain connects TRBV18 to TRBJ1-2; D gene unclear. The CDR3 length is 15 residues. The ends were cut back, 2 bases at V and 4 bases at J, with 14 bases in the middle. CDR1 is KGHSH and CDR2 is LQKENI in the germline V gene. In nucleotides, the CDR3 is TGTGCCAGCTCACCAGGTACCGATTTCGGCTATGGCTACACCTTC. It translates to CASSPGTDFGYGYTF.

This chain uses TRBV19 with TRBJ1-5, with TRBD1 identical over 9 bases. After removal of 5 bases from V and 2 bases from J, the junction contained 13 bases not matched to a gene. The CDR3 spans 18 residues. Germline loops: CDR1 LNHDA, CDR2 SQIVND (reference sequence). CDR3 coding DNA: TGTGCCAGTAGTGGAGGCCGGGACAGGGATGTAGGCAATCAGCCCCAGCATTTT. Its translation is CASSGGRDRDVGNQPQHF.

This chain links TRBV6-2 or TRBV6-3 with TRBJ2-4; 11 positions agree with TRBD2. Germline trimming cut 5 bases from V and 8 bases from J; bases unmatched to any gene: 11. The CDR3 loop spans 16 amino acids. Germline V gene data show CDR1 as MNHEY and CDR2 as SVGEGT. CDR3 sequence (DNA): TGTGCCAGCAGTCGGACTAGCGGGTCCGGTCGGGACATTCAGTACTTC. It encodes CASSRTSGSGRDIQYF.

The J gene is TRBJ1-1, the V gene TRBV6-5; D might be TRBD1 (5 bases). The V end lost 3 bases, the J end lost 11 bases, and 10 bases lay between the germline ends. CDR3 length equals 11 residues. Germline V lookup: CDR1 MNHEY, CDR2 SVGAGI. CDR3 bases: TGTGCCAGCAGTTATGGGGGTCCGGCTTTCTTT. Protein: CASSYGGPAFF.

The chain combines TRBV28 with TRBJ2-5, with D perhaps being TRBD1 or TRBD2 (6 bases each). Trimming pared 6 bases from V and 4 bases from J, leaving 12 bases between. Germline V gene data show CDR1 as MDHEN and CDR2 as SYDVKM. The CDR3 length is 13 residues. CDR3 nucleotides: TGTGCCAGCAGAGGGGGGTCCCTAGAGACCCAGTACTTC. Its protein product is CASRGGSLETQYF.

This sequence joins TRBV28 and TRBJ2-2, with D unclear. The germline V gene encodes CDR1 MDHEN and CDR2 SYDVKM. Trimming cost V 3 bases and J 9 bases, with 5 bases left between them. The CDR3 runs to 11 residues. CDR3: CASSLAWELFF. The DNA of the CDR3 is TGTGCCAGCAGTTTGGCCTGGGAGCTGTTTTTT. Together with reference TRBV28 and TRBJ2-2, the CDR3 gives the full variable domain: DVKVTQSSRYLVKRTGEKVFLECVQDMDHENMFWYRQDPGLGLRLIYFSYDVKMKEKGDIPEGYSVSREKKERFSLILESASTNQTSMYLCASSLAWELFFGEGSRLTVL.

J is TRBJ2-2 and V is TRBV7-8; D is ambiguous. Germline CDR1 SGHVS, CDR2 FQNEAQ. The V and J ends lost 0 bases and 4 bases respectively, with 18 bases between them. The CDR3 spans 18 residues. The CDR3 DNA is TGTGCCAGCAGCTTAGCCGAGTACGTCTCCGGCTCCACCGGGGAGCTGTTTTTT. Translating gives CASSLAEYVSGSTGELFF.

This CDR3 is CASSGQQALAGNSYEQYF. For the CDR3, the DNA is TGTGCCAGCAGTGGGCAACAGGCCTTAGCGGGGAACTCCTACGAGCAGTACTTC. J is TRBJ2-7 and V is TRBV2; the match to TRBD2 covers 8 bases. The V gene's germline CDR1 is SNHLY and CDR2 FYNNEI. The CDR3 totals 18 residues. With 4 bases clipped from V and 0 bases from J, the junction kept 14 bases outside the gene matches.

Worth noting for this clone: The junction shows a germline mismatch at one end, possibly a read error. The chain is built from TRBV5-5 and TRBJ1-3; D remains unclear. In germline, CDR1 is SGHKS, CDR2 YYEKEE (reference sequence). There are 13 residues in the CDR3. CDR3 sequence: CASSSRRGDTIYF. CDR3 bases: TGTGCCAGCAGCTCCCGACGTGGAGACACCATATATTTT.

The rearrangement links TRBV12-3 or TRBV12-4 to TRBJ2-2; D gene unclear. Trimming cost V 3 bases and J 7 bases, with 0 bases left between them. The CDR3 is made up of 10 amino acids. CDR3 sequence (DNA): TGTGCCAGCAGTTTCGGGGAGCTGTTTTTT. This sequence encodes CASSFGELFF.